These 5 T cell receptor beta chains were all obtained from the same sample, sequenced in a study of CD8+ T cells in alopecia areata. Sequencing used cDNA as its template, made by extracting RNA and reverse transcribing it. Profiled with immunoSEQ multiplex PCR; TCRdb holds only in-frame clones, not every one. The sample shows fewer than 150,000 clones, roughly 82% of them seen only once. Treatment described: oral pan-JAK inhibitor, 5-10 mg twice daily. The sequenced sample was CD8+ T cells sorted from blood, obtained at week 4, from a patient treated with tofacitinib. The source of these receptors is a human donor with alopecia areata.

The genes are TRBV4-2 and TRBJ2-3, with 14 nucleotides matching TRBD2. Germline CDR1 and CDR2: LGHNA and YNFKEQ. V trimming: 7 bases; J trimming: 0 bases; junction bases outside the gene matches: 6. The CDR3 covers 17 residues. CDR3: CASNGLAGGSSTDTQYF. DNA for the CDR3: TGTGCCAGCAACGGACTAGCGGGGGGTTCTAGCACAGATACGCAGTATTTT.

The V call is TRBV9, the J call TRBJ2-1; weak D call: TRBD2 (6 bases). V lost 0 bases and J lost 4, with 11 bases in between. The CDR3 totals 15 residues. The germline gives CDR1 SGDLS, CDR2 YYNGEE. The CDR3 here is CASSVGDSKYNEQFF. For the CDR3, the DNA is TGTGCCAGCAGCGTAGGGGACTCAAAGTACAATGAGCAGTTCTTC.

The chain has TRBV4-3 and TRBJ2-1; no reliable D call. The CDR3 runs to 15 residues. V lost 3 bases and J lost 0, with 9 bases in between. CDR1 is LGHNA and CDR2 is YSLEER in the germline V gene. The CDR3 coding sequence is TGCGCCAGCAGCCAGGGTCACCCCTCCTACAATGAGCAGTTCTTC. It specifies CASSQGHPSYNEQFF.

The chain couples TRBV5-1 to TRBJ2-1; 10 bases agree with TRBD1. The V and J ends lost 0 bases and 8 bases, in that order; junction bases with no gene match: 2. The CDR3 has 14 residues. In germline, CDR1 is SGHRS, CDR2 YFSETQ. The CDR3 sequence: CASSLGQGADEQFF. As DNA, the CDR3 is TGCGCCAGCAGCTTGGGACAGGGGGCTGATGAGCAGTTCTTC.

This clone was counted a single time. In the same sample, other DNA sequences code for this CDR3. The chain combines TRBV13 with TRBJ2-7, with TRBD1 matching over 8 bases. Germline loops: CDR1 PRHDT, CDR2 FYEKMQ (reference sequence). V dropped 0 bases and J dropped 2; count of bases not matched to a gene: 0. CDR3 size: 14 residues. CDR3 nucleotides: TGTGCCAGCAGCTTAGGGACAGGGGCCTACGAGCAGTACTTC. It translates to CASSLGTGAYEQYF.